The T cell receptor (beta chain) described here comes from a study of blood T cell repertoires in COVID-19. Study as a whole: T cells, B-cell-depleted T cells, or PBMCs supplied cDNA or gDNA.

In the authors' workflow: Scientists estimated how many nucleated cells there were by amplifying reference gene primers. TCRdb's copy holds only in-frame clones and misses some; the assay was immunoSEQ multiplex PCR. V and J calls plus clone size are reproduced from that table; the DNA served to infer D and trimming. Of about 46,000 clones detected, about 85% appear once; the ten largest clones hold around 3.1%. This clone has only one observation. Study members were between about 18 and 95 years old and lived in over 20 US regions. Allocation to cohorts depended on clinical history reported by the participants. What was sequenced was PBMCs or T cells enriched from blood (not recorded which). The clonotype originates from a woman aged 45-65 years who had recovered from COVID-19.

The CDR3, as DNA: TGTGCCAGCAGTTCCGGGGGCTGGGGAGGACAGGACAACTACGAGCAGTACTTC. Protein product: CASSSGGWGGQDNYEQYF. V is TRBV28 and J is TRBJ2-7; D might be TRBD1 (7 bases). This CDR3 spans 18 amino acids. Germline values: CDR1 MDHEN, CDR2 SYDVKM. V was pared by 4 bases and J by 3 bases, with 25 bases between.